A single sample gave rise to the 24 T cell receptor beta chains below, sequenced in a study of T cells after yellow fever vaccination. A single record per CDR3 protein comes from TCRdb applying MiXCR to the 5' RACE reads. The sample records about 310,000 distinct CDR3 sequences, approximately 3.8% being singletons. The source material was PBMCs, sampled on the day of the yellow fever booster vaccination. All receptors derive from a man aged 18 to 30 who received the YFV17D yellow fever vaccine.

This chain connects TRBV2 to TRBJ2-5; 7 nucleotides match TRBD2. Germline CDR1 reads SNHLY; CDR2 reads FYNNEI. The CDR3 sequence is 14 residues long. Germline trimming cut 6 bases from V and 7 bases from J; bases unmatched to any gene: 11. CDR3 protein: CASSPSSGVGTQYF. CDR3 coding DNA: TGTGCCAGCAGCCCTTCCAGCGGGGTTGGGACCCAGTACTTC.

This chain links TRBV28 with TRBJ2-3; tentatively, D is TRBD1 (6 bases). Trimming removed 6 bases from V and 7 bases from J, with 17 bases in between. The CDR3 length is 14 residues. Germline V gives CDR1 MDHEN, CDR2 SYDVKM. CDR3 sequence: CASRTGTLSNTQYF. CDR3 bases: TGTGCCAGCAGAACCGGGACACTGTCAAATACGCAGTATTTT.

This clonotype was observed many times. The rearrangement uses TRBV20-1 and TRBJ2-4, with 12 bases that match TRBD1. Germline values: CDR1 DFQATT, CDR2 SNEGSKA (reference sequence). Trimming cost V 4 bases and J 1 base; bases outside gene matches: 8. The CDR3 sequence is 17 residues long. The chain's CDR3 is CSATRDRGLIAKNIQYF. The CDR3 DNA reads as TGCAGTGCTACCCGGGACAGGGGGCTAATTGCCAAAAACATTCAGTACTTC.

The chain couples TRBV21-1 to TRBJ2-5; the table's TRBD1 call for D was not verified on the DNA. TRBV21-1 is described as a pseudogene. The CDR3 runs 15 residues. For the CDR3, the DNA is TGTGCCAGCAGCATCCGGGGGTTCCGCCAAGAGACCCAGTACTTC. Translated, it gives CASSIRGFRQETQYF.

V usage is TRBV6-2 or TRBV6-3 and J usage is TRBJ2-5; possibly TRBD2 for D (6 bases). The CDR3 sequence is 16 residues long. The germline V and J ends were trimmed by 2 bases and 0 bases, with 13 bases remaining between them. Germline CDR1 and CDR2: MNHEY and SVGEGT. The chain's CDR3 is CASSYRDWGHQETQYF. CDR3 nucleotide sequence: TGTGCCAGCAGTTACCGGGACTGGGGTCACCAAGAGACCCAGTACTTC.

This clonotype was detected ten times or more. The V call is TRBV20-1, the J call TRBJ1-6; 7 nucleotides agree with TRBD1. The V gene's germline CDR1 is DFQATT and CDR2 SNEGSKA (reference sequence). This CDR3 has 14 amino acids. V gave up 3 bases and J gave up 10 bases; unmatched junction bases: 9. The CDR3 spells CSASGRSGGSPLHF. CDR3 sequence (DNA): TGCAGTGCTAGTGGACGCTCAGGGGGGTCACCCCTCCACTTT.

The table lists this clonotype with a few counts. V gene TRBV4-3 combines with J gene TRBJ1-2; D unclear. Looked up from germline, CDR1 is LGHNA and CDR2 is YSLEER. V was shortened by 1 base and J by 4 bases, with 16 bases between the two germline ends. This CDR3 region has 16 residues. CDR3 coding DNA: TGCGCCAGCAGCCAAGTAGGCCGGGGTGCTACCTATGGCTACACCTTC. This codes for CASSQVGRGATYGYTF.

V gene TRBV12-3 or TRBV12-4 combines with J gene TRBJ1-1, with D perhaps TRBD1 (6 bases). Trimming removed 7 bases at V and 1 base at J, with 10 bases between. This CDR3 comprises 13 residues. The CDR3 spells CASKGGWNTEAFF. CDR3 in DNA: TGTGCCAGCAAGGGGGGATGGAACACTGAAGCTTTCTTT.

This rearrangement joins TRBV3-1 to TRBJ2-7; 9 nucleotides agree with TRBD2. J lost 6 bases, V lost 3 bases, and 9 bases had no gene match. Germline V gene data show CDR1 as LGHDT and CDR2 as YNNKEL (reference sequence). This CDR3 comprises 15 residues. CDR3 DNA: TGTGCCAGCAGCCACCTTAGCGGGGGAGGACTCGAGCAGTACTTC. Translating gives CASSHLSGGGLEQYF.

In its sample, this clonotype was seen many times. CDR3 sequence (DNA): TGCAGCGTTGTTTCCCCACGGAACACTGAAGCTTTCTTT. Translated: CSVVSPRNTEAFF. The chain has TRBV29-1 and TRBJ1-1; D not resolved. The germline V gene encodes CDR1 SQVTM and CDR2 ANQGSEA. The CDR3 is made up of 13 amino acids. V lost 4 bases and J lost 1, with 10 bases in between. The variable domain in full, with the rest retrieved from reference TRBV29-1 and TRBJ1-1, is SAVISQKPSRDICQRGTSLTIQCQVDSQVTMMFWYRQQPGQSLTLIATANQGSEATYESGFVIDKFPISRPNLTFSTLTVSNMSPEDSSIYLCSVVSPRNTEAFFGQGTRLTVV.

Ten or more counts support this clonotype. The genes are TRBV6-5 and TRBJ2-7; possible D gene TRBD1, 6 bases. V lost 2 bases to trimming and J lost 5 bases, with 16 bases between them. Germline loops: CDR1 MNHEY, CDR2 SVGAGI. The CDR3 extends over 15 amino acids. The CDR3 spells CASSYGETGPDEQYF. The CDR3 nucleotides are TGTGCCAGCAGTTACGGGGAGACAGGTCCAGACGAGCAGTACTTC.

This clonotype was found a few times. This rearrangement joins TRBV2 to TRBJ2-3; a weak D match, TRBD2 (5 bases). Germline V gives CDR1 SNHLY, CDR2 FYNNEI. Trimming shortened V by 6 bases and J by 9 bases, and 13 bases separated the two germline ends. The CDR3 runs 12 residues. The DNA of the CDR3 is TGTGCCAGCAGGGCTGGACTGGAGACGCAGTATTTT. This sequence encodes CASRAGLETQYF.

This clonotype occurred many times. This chain joins TRBV7-6 and TRBJ2-5; 8 nucleotides match TRBD1. The CDR3 consists of 15 residues. Germline lookup yields CDR1 SGHVS and CDR2 FNYEAQ. The ends lost 5 bases at V and 2 bases at J; junction bases unmatched: 7. DNA for the CDR3: TGTGCCAGCAGCCACGGACAGGGCTGGCAAGAGACCCAGTACTTC. It is translated as CASSHGQGWQETQYF.

V and J are TRBV4-2 and TRBJ1-1, with 7 bases identical to TRBD1. The CDR3 covers 16 residues. V shed 4 bases, J shed 1 base, and the junction held 9 bases outside the gene matches. CDR1 and CDR2 from the germline V gene are LGHNA and YNFKEQ. The CDR3 is CASSLEEGAENTEAFF. In DNA, the CDR3 is TGTGCCAGCAGCCTAGAGGAGGGGGCCGAGAACACTGAAGCTTTCTTT.

This clonotype was detected only a few times. The chain is built from TRBV6-2 or TRBV6-3 and TRBJ1-5, with D perhaps matching TRBD1 (6 bases). V lost 7 bases and J 2 bases, leaving 18 bases between the germline ends. CDR3 size: 16 residues. Germline V gene data show CDR1 as MNHEY and CDR2 as SVGEGT. Written as DNA, the CDR3 is TGTGCCAGCACCCCAGAAGGGGGGGGTGGCAATCAGCCCCAGCATTTT. Translating it yields CASTPEGGGGNQPQHF.

This clonotype was recorded many times. The rearrangement uses TRBV6-6 and TRBJ2-7, with D perhaps TRBD1 or TRBD2 (5 bases each). CDR3 length equals 12 residues. CDR1 is MNHNY, CDR2 SVGAGI, per germline (reference sequence). V lost 8 bases to trimming and J lost 3 bases, with 11 bases between them. CDR3 coding DNA: TGTGCCAGCGAGGGGCCGTACTACGAGCAGTACGTC. Translated, it gives CASEGPYYEQYV.

This clonotype was counted at least ten times. This chain connects TRBV3-1 to TRBJ2-1, with TRBD2 matching 14 bases. Trimming cost V 0 bases and J 8 bases; bases outside gene matches: 3. CDR1 is LGHDT, CDR2 YNNKEL, per germline (reference sequence). This CDR3 spans 16 amino acids. CDR3 amino acids: CASSQDRTSGGHEQFF. CDR3 nucleotide sequence: TGTGCCAGCAGCCAAGACCGGACTAGCGGGGGGCATGAGCAGTTCTTC.

At least ten counts were recorded for this clonotype. This chain uses TRBV20-1 with TRBJ2-5; a weak D match, TRBD2 (6 bases). Per the germline V gene, CDR1 is DFQATT and CDR2 is SNEGSKA (reference sequence). The CDR3 contains 16 residues. The V end was cut by 3 bases, the J end by 1 base, with 18 bases between. Written as DNA, the CDR3 is TGCAGTGCTAGCTCTTTGTACCGGGGGACCCAAGAGACCCAGTACTTC. Protein: CSASSLYRGTQETQYF.

This clonotype was seen ten or more times. The V gene is TRBV6-2 or TRBV6-3, the J gene TRBJ2-4; 7 bases map to TRBD2. This CDR3 is built from 13 residues. The ends lost 0 bases at V and 10 bases at J; junction bases unmatched: 3. In germline, CDR1 is MNHEY, CDR2 SVGEGT. CDR3 bases: TGTGCCAGCAGTTACTCCAGCGGGGCGATTCAGTACTTC. Its translation is CASSYSSGAIQYF.

This clonotype turned up a few times. The gene calls are TRBV4-1 and TRBJ2-3, with 8 bases that match TRBD1. CDR1 MGHRA and CDR2 YSYEKL come from the germline V gene. The CDR3 has 15 residues. V gave up 2 bases and J gave up 4 bases; unmatched junction bases: 5. The DNA of the CDR3 is TGCGCCAGCAGCCAAACAGGGGGTCTTGCAGATACGCAGTATTTT. Protein: CASSQTGGLADTQYF.

This clonotype was picked up a small number of times. The rearrangement joins TRBV6-1 to TRBJ1-1; D remains ambiguous. CDR1 is MNHNS, CDR2 SASEGT, per germline. V was shortened by 9 bases and J by 0 bases, with 17 bases between the two germline ends. This CDR3 is 15 amino acids long. The DNA of the CDR3 is TGTGCCAGTCGGAACCGACATCACCTGAACACTGAAGCTTTCTTT. Translation gives CASRNRHHLNTEAFF.

This clonotype was seen ten or more times. This chain connects TRBV5-1 to TRBJ2-1; perhaps TRBD2 as D (6 bases). From germline, CDR1 is SGHRS and CDR2 YFSETQ. The V and J ends lost 0 bases and 5 bases respectively, with 12 bases between them. CDR3 size: 15 residues. The CDR3 DNA is TGCGCCAGCAGCTTGGTTTGGGAGGCAAACAATGAGCAGTTCTTC. This codes for CASSLVWEANNEQFF.

The rearrangement joins TRBV7-9 to TRBJ1-2; D perhaps matches TRBD1 (5 bases). The V gene lost 3 bases and the J gene lost 7 bases, with 12 bases spanning the gap. This CDR3 comprises 13 residues. CDR1 is SEHNR, CDR2 FQNEAQ, per germline (reference sequence). CDR3: CASSLGGGTGYTF. For the CDR3, the DNA is TGTGCCAGCAGCTTGGGGGGGGGAACTGGCTACACCTTC.

This clonotype turned up a few times. V gene TRBV3-1 combines with J gene TRBJ1-5, with D possibly being TRBD1 (6 bases). This CDR3 is 14 amino acids long. The germline V gene has CDR1 LGHDT and CDR2 YNNKEL (reference sequence). With 4 bases removed from V and 5 bases from J, the gap between germline ends came to 12 bases. As DNA, the CDR3 is TGTGCCAGCAGCCCTCAACAGGGATATCAGCCCCAGCATTTT. Translated, it gives CASSPQQGYQPQHF. The full variable domain, completed using reference TRBV3-1 and TRBJ1-5, is DTAVSQTPKYLVTQMGNDKSIKCEQNLGHDTMYWYKQDSKKFLKIMFSYNNKELIINETVPNRFSPKSPDKAHLNLHINSLELGDSAVYFCASSPQQGYQPQHFGDGTRLSIL.